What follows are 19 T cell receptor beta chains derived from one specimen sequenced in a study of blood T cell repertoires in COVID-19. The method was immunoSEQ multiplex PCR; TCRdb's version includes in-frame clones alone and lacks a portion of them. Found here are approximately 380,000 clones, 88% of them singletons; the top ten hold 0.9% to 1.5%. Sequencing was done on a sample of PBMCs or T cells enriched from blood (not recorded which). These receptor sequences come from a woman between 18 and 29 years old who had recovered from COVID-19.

The CDR3: CSVEGDRGGGYTF. In nucleotides, the CDR3 is TGCAGCGTCGAGGGGGACAGGGGCGGTGGCTACACCTTC. This chain connects TRBV29-1 to TRBJ1-2, with 10 bases lining up with TRBD1. The CDR3 is made up of 13 amino acids. Germline CDR1 reads SQVTM; CDR2 reads ANQGSEA. The V gene end was trimmed by 6 bases and the J gene end by 7 bases; junction bases not matched to a gene: 8.

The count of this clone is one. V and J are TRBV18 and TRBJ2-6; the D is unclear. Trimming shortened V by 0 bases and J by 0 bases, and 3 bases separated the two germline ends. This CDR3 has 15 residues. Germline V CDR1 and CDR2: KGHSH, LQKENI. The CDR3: CASSPPSSGANVLTF. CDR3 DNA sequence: TGTGCCAGCTCACCACCGAGCTCTGGGGCCAACGTCCTGACTTTC.

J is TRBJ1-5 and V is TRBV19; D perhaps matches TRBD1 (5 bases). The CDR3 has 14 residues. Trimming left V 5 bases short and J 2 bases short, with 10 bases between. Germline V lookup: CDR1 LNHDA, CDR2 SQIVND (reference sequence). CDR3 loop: CASSFQQGNQPQHF. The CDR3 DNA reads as TGTGCCAGTAGTTTTCAACAGGGCAATCAGCCCCAGCATTTT.

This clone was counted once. The CDR3 loop reads CASSWRQETQYF. In DNA form, the CDR3 reads TGTGCCAGCAGTTGGAGGCAAGAGACCCAGTACTTC. The chain links TRBV28 to TRBJ2-5, with a tentative D call TRBD2 (5 bases). This CDR3 spans 12 amino acids. Trimming pared 4 bases from V and 2 bases from J, leaving 5 bases between. Germline CDR1 MDHEN, CDR2 SYDVKM.

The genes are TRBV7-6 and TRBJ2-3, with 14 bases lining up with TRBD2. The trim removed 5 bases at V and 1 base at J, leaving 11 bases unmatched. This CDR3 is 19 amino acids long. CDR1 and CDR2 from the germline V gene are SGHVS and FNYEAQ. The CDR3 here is CASSPGLAGALLRTDTQYF. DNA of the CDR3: TGTGCCAGCAGCCCGGGACTAGCGGGGGCCCTACTACGCACAGATACGCAGTATTTT.

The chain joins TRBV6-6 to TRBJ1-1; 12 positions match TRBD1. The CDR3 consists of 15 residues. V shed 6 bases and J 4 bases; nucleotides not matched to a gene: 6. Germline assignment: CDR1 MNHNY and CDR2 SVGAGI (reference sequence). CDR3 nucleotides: TGTGCCAGCAGCCCACCGGGACAGGGGGCCACTGAAGCTTTCTTT. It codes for CASSPPGQGATEAFF.

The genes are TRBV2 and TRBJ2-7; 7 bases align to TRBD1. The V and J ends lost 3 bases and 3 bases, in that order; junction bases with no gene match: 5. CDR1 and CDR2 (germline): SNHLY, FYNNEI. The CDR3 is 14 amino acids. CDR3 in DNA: TGTGCCAGCAGTGATGGGACAGATGGCTACGAGCAGTACTTC. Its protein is CASSDGTDGYEQYF. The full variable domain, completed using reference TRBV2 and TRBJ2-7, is EPEVTQTPSHQVTQMGQEVILRCVPISNHLYFYWYRQILGQKVEFLVSFYNNEISEKSEIFDDQFSVERPDGSNFTLKIRSTKLEDSAMYFCASSDGTDGYEQYFGPGTRLTVT.

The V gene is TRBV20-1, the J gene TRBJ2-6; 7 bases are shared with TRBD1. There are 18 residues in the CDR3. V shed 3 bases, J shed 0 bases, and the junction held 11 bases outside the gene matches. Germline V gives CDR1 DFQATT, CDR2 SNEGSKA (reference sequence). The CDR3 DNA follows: TGCAGTGCTAGTATGGGCCAGGGGGTTAGCTCTGGGGCCAACGTCCTGACTTTC. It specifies CSASMGQGVSSGANVLTF.

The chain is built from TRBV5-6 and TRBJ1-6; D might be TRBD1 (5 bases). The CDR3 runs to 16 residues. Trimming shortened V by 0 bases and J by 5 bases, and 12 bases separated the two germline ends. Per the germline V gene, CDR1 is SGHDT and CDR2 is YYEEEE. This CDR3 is CASSLAGWGNNSPLHF. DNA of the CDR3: TGTGCCAGCAGCTTGGCCGGGTGGGGCAATAATTCACCCCTCCACTTT.

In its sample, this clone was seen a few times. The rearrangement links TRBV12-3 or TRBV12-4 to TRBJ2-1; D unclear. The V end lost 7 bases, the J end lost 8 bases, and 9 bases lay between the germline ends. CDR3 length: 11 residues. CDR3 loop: CASTHRDEQFF. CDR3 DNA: TGTGCCAGCACCCACCGGGATGAGCAGTTCTTC.

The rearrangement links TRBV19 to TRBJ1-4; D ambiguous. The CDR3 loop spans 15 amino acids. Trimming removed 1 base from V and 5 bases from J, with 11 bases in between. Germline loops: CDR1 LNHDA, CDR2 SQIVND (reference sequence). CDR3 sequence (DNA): TGTGCCAGTAGTATAGCGCGGTTTGTAAATGAAAAACTGTTTTTT. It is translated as CASSIARFVNEKLFF.

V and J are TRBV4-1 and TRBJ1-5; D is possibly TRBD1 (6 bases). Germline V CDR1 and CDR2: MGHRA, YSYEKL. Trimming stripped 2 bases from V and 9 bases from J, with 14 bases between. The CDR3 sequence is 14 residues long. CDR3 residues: CASSQPGHRAPQHF. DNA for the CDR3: TGCGCCAGCAGCCAACCGGGACACCGAGCGCCCCAGCATTTT.

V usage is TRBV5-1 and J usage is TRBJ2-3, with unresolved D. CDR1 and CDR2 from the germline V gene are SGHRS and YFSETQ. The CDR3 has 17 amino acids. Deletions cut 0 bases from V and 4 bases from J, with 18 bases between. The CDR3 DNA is TGCGCCAGCAGCTTGGCCTCAGCTAGATCCTTGGCAGATACGCAGTATTTT. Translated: CASSLASARSLADTQYF.

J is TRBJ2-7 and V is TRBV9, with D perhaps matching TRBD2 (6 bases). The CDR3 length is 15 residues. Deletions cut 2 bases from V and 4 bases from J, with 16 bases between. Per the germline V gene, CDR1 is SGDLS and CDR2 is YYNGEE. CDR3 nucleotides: TGTGCCAGCAGCGTGGGCGGGACCAGACTGTACGAGCAGTACTTC. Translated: CASSVGGTRLYEQYF. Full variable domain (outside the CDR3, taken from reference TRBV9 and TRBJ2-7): DSGVTQTPKHLITATGQRVTLRCSPRSGDLSVYWYQQSLDQGLQFLIQYYNGEERAKGNILERFSAQQFPDLHSELNLSSLELGDSALYFCASSVGGTRLYEQYFGPGTRLTVT.

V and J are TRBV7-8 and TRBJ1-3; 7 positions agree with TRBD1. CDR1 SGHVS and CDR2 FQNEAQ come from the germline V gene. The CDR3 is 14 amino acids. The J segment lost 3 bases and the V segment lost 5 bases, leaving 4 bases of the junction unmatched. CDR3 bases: TGTGCCAGCAGCGATTGGACAGGTGGAAACACCATATATTTT. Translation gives CASSDWTGGNTIYF.

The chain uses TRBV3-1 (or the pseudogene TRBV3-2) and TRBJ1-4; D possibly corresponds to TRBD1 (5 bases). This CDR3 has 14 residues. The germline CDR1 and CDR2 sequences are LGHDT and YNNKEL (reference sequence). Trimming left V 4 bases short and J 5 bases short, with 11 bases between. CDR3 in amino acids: CASSPLGVNEKLFF. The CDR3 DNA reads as TGTGCCAGCAGCCCATTAGGGGTAAATGAAAAACTGTTTTTT.

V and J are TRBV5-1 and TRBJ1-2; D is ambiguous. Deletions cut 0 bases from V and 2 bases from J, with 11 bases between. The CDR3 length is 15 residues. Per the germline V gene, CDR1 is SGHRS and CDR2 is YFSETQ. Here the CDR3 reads CASSLGSRGNYGYTF. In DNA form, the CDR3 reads TGCGCCAGCAGCTTGGGCAGCCGAGGCAACTATGGCTACACCTTC. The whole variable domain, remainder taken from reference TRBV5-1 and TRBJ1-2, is KAGVTQTPRYLIKTRGQQVTLSCSPISGHRSVSWYQQTPGQGLQFLFEYFSETQRNKGNFPGRFSGRQFSNSRSEMNVSTLELGDSALYLCASSLGSRGNYGYTFGSGTRLTVV.

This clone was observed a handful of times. The CDR3 here is CASSLSASGRELFF. Here the CDR3 DNA reads TGTGCCAGCAGCTTGTCGGCTAGCGGACGGGAGCTGTTTTTT. The V gene is TRBV5-4, the J gene TRBJ2-2, with TRBD2 matching over 7 bases. The J segment lost 9 bases and the V segment lost 1 base, leaving 6 bases of the junction unmatched. The germline V gene encodes CDR1 SGHNT and CDR2 YYREEE (reference sequence). CDR3 size: 14 residues.

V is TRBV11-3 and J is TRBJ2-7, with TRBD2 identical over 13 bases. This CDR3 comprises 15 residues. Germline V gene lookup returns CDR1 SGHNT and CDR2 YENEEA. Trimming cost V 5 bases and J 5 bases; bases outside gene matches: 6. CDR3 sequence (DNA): TGTGCCAGCAGCCCCACTAGCGGGGGGGCCCACGAGCAGTACTTC. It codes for CASSPTSGGAHEQYF.